This T cell receptor beta chain stems from a study of cytomegalovirus exposure and HLA in healthy donors. From germline, CDR1 is SGHRS and CDR2 YFSETQ. V was trimmed by 2 bases and J by 6 bases, leaving 18 bases between them. CDR3 size: 15 residues. Whole-study results and caveats: Earlier analysis yielded a pattern in which most TCR beta V segments were productive about 87% or about 30% of the time.

Worth noting for this clone: What it recognizes is unknown.

The PCR employed 60 Vbeta primers together with 13 Jbeta primers. The assay was immunoSEQ multiplex PCR, and TCRdb's table has in-frame clones only and misses some. This table holds approximately 74,000 clones, 75% found once. What was sequenced was PBMCs. The chain employs TRBV5-1 and TRBJ2-7; TRBD2 might be the D (6 bases). The sequence was obtained from a woman in her forties in good health and CMV-seronegative. CDR3 loop: CASSLNPSREGEQYF. The CDR3 DNA reads TGCGCCAGCAGCTTAAACCCATCGCGGGAAGGCGAGCAGTACTTC.